This T cell receptor beta chain was sequenced for a study of Ad26.COV2.S vaccination and SARS-CoV-2 variants. Study-level findings and limits: Measurement of non-spike TCR breadth gave similar results in vaccine and placebo recipients. From the TCR breadth and depth analyses, total T cell responses may have been underestimated. Spike-specific TCR breadth in vaccine recipients exceeded that seen in placebo recipients. Vaccinees reportedly had broad spike-specific CD8+ and CD4+ T cell responses.

Data came from immunoSEQ multiplex PCR; TCRdb stores just in-frame clones and leaves some out. The sample has 150,000 to 200,000 clones, 87% seen once. Germline assignment: CDR1 SGHVS and CDR2 FNYEAQ. The CDR3 sequence is 16 residues long. This clone was seen just once. Its antigen is as yet unknown. Its ends do not fully match the called genes, so a read error is possible. The clonotype originates from a human donor who had recovered from COVID-19. The chain recombines TRBV7-6 with TRBJ2-1, with 7 bases aligning to TRBD2. This material consisted of peripheral blood, taken after recovery from COVID-19. CDR3 residues: CASSPVGGDHYSEQFF. The CDR3 DNA reads as TGTGCCAGCAGCCCCGTGGGGGGGGACCACTACAGTGAGCAGTTCTTC. Using reference TRBV7-6 and TRBJ2-1 for the parts outside the CDR3, the full variable domain is GAGVSQSPRYKVTKRGQDVALRCDPISGHVSLYWYRQALGQGPEFLTYFNYEAQQDKSGLPNDRFSAERPEGSISTLTIQRTEQRDSAMYRCASSPVGGDHYSEQFFGPGTRLTVL.